These 16 T cell receptor beta chains were sequenced from one sample in a study of CD8+ T cells in alopecia areata. Treatment denoted: oral pan-JAK inhibitor, 5-10 mg twice daily. Extraction of RNA preceded its reverse transcription into cDNA, which served as the sequencing template. The table came from immunoSEQ multiplex PCR; TCRdb's copy has only in-frame clones and leaves some out. The table has about 190,000 clones, roughly 60% seen once. Specimen: CD4+ T cells sorted from blood, collected at week 24, from a patient treated with tofacitinib. The receptor source for this set is a human donor with alopecia areata.

The rearrangement uses TRBV7-2 and TRBJ1-2, with D perhaps matching TRBD1 (6 bases). V dropped 4 bases and J dropped 5 bases, with 23 bases sitting between them. Per the germline V gene, CDR1 is SGHTA and CDR2 is FQGNSA. The CDR3 is 17 amino acids. The CDR3 here is CASSSYQLRQDVYGYTF. CDR3 nucleotide sequence: TGTGCCAGCAGCTCCTATCAACTACGACAGGACGTTTATGGCTACACCTTC.

The CDR3: CATTREGGHTEAFF. The CDR3 bases are TGTGCCACCACACGCGAGGGCGGTCACACTGAAGCTTTCTTT. This chain links TRBV15 with TRBJ1-1; no firm D call. With 7 bases removed from V and 3 bases from J, the gap between germline ends came to 15 bases. This CDR3 comprises 14 residues. Germline V gives CDR1 LNHNV, CDR2 YYDKDF (reference sequence).

This clone was recorded a few times. This CDR3 reads CASSLRDLGTDTQYF. For the CDR3, the DNA is TGCGCCAGCAGCCTCCGGGACTTGGGAACAGATACGCAGTATTTT. V and J are TRBV5-1 and TRBJ2-3; weak D call: TRBD2 (6 bases). CDR1 SGHRS and CDR2 YFSETQ come from the germline V gene. The V end was cut by 4 bases, the J end by 3 bases, with 15 bases between. The CDR3 length is 15 residues.

This clone has only a few counts. V gene TRBV25-1 combines with J gene TRBJ2-7; a possible D gene is TRBD1 (6 bases). The germline CDR1 and CDR2 sequences are MGHDK and SYGVNS. Trimming shortened V by 7 bases and J by 6 bases, and 22 bases separated the two germline ends. CDR3 size: 15 residues. The DNA of the CDR3 is TGTGCCAGCACCCCCCCGGGACACAGGGTGGGCGAGCAGTACTTC. Amino acids: CASTPPGHRVGEQYF.

There are a few counts of this clone. The chain recombines TRBV2 with TRBJ2-5, with 12 bases matching TRBD2. V shed 6 bases, J shed 1 base, and the junction held 6 bases outside the gene matches. The CDR3 has 16 residues. CDR1 SNHLY and CDR2 FYNNEI come from the germline V gene. The CDR3 here is CASSSSGGAAQETQYF. CDR3 coding DNA: TGTGCCAGCAGCTCTAGCGGGGGGGCCGCCCAAGAGACCCAGTACTTC.

The chain links TRBV29-1 to TRBJ1-4, with D possibly matching TRBD1 (6 bases). The germline V gene encodes CDR1 SQVTM and CDR2 ANQGSEA. The V end was cut by 4 bases, the J end by 4 bases, with 13 bases between. The CDR3 has 14 amino acids. This CDR3 is CSVARTDLNEKLFF. As DNA, the CDR3 is TGCAGCGTTGCGCGGACAGACCTTAATGAAAAACTGTTTTTT.

This clone was seen once. The CDR3 reads CASSSGQGSSEQFF. The CDR3 DNA sequence: TGTGCCAGCAGCTCCGGACAGGGTTCGAGTGAGCAGTTCTTC. V is TRBV7-9 and J is TRBJ2-1; 8 positions agree with TRBD1. V lost 4 bases and J lost 9; bases outside the gene matches: 8. The germline CDR1 and CDR2 sequences are SEHNR and FQNEAQ (reference sequence). The CDR3 spans 14 residues.

The V and J genes are TRBV5-6 and TRBJ1-2, with D perhaps matching TRBD1 (5 bases). This CDR3 comprises 14 residues. Germline V gene sequence: CDR1 SGHDT, CDR2 YYEEEE. Trimming took off 0 bases at V and 3 bases at J, with 9 bases between the two ends. Here the CDR3 reads CASSLGDGYYGYTF. For the CDR3, the DNA is TGTGCCAGCAGCTTGGGGGACGGCTACTATGGCTACACCTTC.

This chain connects TRBV25-1 to TRBJ2-6; 7 nucleotides align to TRBD1. J lost 2 bases, V lost 3 bases, and 1 base had no gene match. Germline CDR1 is MGHDK and CDR2 is SYGVNS. This CDR3 region has 15 residues. CDR3 coding DNA: TGTGCCAGCAGTGATGACAGGGCTGGGGCCAACGTCCTGACTTTC. It encodes CASSDDRAGANVLTF.

The rearrangement links TRBV30 to TRBJ1-2; D unresolved. V lost 4 bases and J lost 2, with 14 bases in between. Germline CDR1 and CDR2: GTSNPN and SVGIG (reference sequence). This CDR3 is 14 amino acids long. CDR3 protein: CAWNPRAGNYGYTF. The CDR3, as DNA: TGTGCCTGGAATCCCCGGGCAGGCAACTATGGCTACACCTTC.

The V and J genes are TRBV29-1 and TRBJ1-1; 10 bases are shared with TRBD1. The V gene end was trimmed by 7 bases and the J gene end by 6 bases; junction bases not matched to a gene: 2. This CDR3 is 11 amino acids long. Germline lookup yields CDR1 SQVTM and CDR2 ANQGSEA. The CDR3 region has the DNA TGCAGCGGGGACAGGGGATCTGAAGCTTTCTTT. Residues: CSGDRGSEAFF. Full variable domain (outside the CDR3, taken from reference TRBV29-1 and TRBJ1-1): SAVISQKPSRDICQRGTSLTIQCQVDSQVTMMFWYRQQPGQSLTLIATANQGSEATYESGFVIDKFPISRPNLTFSTLTVSNMSPEDSSIYLCSGDRGSEAFFGQGTRLTVV.

The V call is TRBV20-1, the J call TRBJ1-2; D is undetermined. Trimming removed 3 bases from V and 9 bases from J, with 11 bases in between. Germline CDR1 and CDR2: DFQATT and SNEGSKA (reference sequence). The CDR3 extends over 11 amino acids. The CDR3 bases are TGCAGTGCTAGGAACGTCGCGAGCTACACCTTC. Translation: CSARNVASYTF.

In its sample, this clone was seen a few times. This chain connects TRBV2 to TRBJ2-2; D not certain. The V end lost 4 bases, the J end lost 6 bases, and 3 bases lay between the germline ends. The CDR3 has 11 residues. The V gene's germline CDR1 is SNHLY and CDR2 FYNNEI. In DNA form, the CDR3 reads TGTGCCAGCAGTGGCCCCGGGGAGCTGTTTTTT. It translates to CASSGPGELFF.

The chain is built from TRBV11-2 and TRBJ2-2, with D perhaps matching TRBD2 (5 bases). The V end lost 2 bases, the J end lost 3 bases, and 13 bases lay between the germline ends. The CDR3 is 16 residues long. Germline CDR1 SGHAT, CDR2 FQNNGV. The CDR3: CASSLWPSWDTGELFF. The CDR3 DNA is TGTGCCAGCAGCTTATGGCCTAGCTGGGACACCGGGGAGCTGTTTTTT. The full variable domain, with the rest looked up from reference TRBV11-2 and TRBJ2-2, is EAGVAQSPRYKIIEKRQSVAFWCNPISGHATLYWYQQILGQGPKLLIQFQNNGVVDDSQLPKDRFSAERLKGVDSTLKIQPAKLEDSAVYLCASSLWPSWDTGELFFGEGSRLTVL.

This rearrangement joins TRBV6-5 to TRBJ1-3; D gene uncertain. This CDR3 has 11 amino acids. The germline V gene has CDR1 MNHEY and CDR2 SVGAGI. The V end lost 7 bases, the J end lost 0 bases, and 1 base lay between the germline ends. The CDR3 loop reads CASNSGNTIYF. The CDR3 bases are TGTGCCAGCAACTCTGGAAACACCATATATTTT.

The J gene is TRBJ2-7, the V gene TRBV6-1; no clear D gene. V was trimmed by 5 bases and J by 0 bases, leaving 5 bases between them. Germline V gives CDR1 MNHNS, CDR2 SASEGT. The CDR3 sequence is 12 residues long. This CDR3 is CASSYSSYEQYF. Written as DNA, the CDR3 is TGTGCCAGCAGTTATAGCTCCTACGAGCAGTACTTC.